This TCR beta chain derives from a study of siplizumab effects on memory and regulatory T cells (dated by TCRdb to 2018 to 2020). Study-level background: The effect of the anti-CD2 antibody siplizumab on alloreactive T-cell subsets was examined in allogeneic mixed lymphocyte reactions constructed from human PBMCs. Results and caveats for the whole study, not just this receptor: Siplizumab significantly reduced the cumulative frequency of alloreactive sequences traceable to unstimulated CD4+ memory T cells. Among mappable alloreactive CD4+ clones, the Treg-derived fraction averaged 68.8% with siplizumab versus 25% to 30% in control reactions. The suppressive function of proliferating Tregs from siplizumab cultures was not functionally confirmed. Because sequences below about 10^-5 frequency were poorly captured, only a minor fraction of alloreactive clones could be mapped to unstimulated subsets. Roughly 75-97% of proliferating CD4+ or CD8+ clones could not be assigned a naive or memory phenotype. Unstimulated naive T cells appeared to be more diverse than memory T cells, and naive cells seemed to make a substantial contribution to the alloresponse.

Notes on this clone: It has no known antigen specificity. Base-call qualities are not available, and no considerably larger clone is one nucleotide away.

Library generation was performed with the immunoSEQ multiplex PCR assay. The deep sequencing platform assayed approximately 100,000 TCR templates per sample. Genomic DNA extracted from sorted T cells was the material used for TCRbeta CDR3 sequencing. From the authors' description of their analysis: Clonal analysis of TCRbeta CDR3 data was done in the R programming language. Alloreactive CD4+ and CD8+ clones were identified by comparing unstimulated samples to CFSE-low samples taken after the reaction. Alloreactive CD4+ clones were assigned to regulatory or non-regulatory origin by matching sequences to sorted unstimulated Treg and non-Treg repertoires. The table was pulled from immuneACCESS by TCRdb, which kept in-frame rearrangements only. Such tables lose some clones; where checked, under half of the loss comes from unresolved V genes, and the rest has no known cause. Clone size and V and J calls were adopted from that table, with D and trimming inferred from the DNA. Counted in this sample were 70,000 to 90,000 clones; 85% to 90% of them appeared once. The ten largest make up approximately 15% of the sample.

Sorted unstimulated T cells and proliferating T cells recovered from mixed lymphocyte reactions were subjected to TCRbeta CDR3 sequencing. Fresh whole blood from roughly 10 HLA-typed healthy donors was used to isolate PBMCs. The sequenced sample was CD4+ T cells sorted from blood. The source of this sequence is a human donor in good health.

The DNA is TGTGCCAGCAGTGAATATCAGGGCCGTCCCTACGAGCAGTACTTC. It specifies CASSEYQGRPYEQYF. This chain is built from TRBV2 and TRBJ2-7, with TRBD1 as a weak D call on 5 bases. V is clipped by 2 bases and J by 2 bases, and the sequence between their germline boundaries is 13 bases long. From the cysteine up to the phenylalanine, the CDR3 has a length of 15 residues. Here the CDR3 DNA is all that survives: 45 bases in frame from base 1. Per the germline V gene, SNHLY is the CDR1 and FYNNEI is the CDR2.